Below, 14 T cell receptor beta chains from the same sample are listed, as sequenced in a study of identical twins. TCRdb reprocessed the 5' RACE reads with MiXCR, giving one entry per CDR3 protein. Here the sample spans around 1.7 million distinct CDR3 sequences, roughly a third being singletons. Sequenced input: cord blood. These receptors were taken from a newborn girl in good health.

V gene TRBV5-1 combines with J gene TRBJ2-5; 10 bases map to TRBD2. V lost 1 base and J lost 11; bases outside the gene matches: 20. CDR1 and CDR2 (germline): SGHRS, YFSETQ. The CDR3 has 18 amino acids. CDR3 sequence: CASSLPRTSGKSGDGQYF. The DNA for the CDR3 is TGCGCCAGCAGCTTGCCAAGGACTAGCGGCAAATCTGGGGACGGGCAGTACTTC.

This clonotype has ten or more counts. The V call is TRBV2, the J call TRBJ2-3; D remains ambiguous. The CDR3 is 12 residues long. Trimming removed 2 bases from V and 2 bases from J, with 2 bases in between. Germline loops: CDR1 SNHLY, CDR2 FYNNEI. CDR3 protein: CASSELTDTQYF. Here the CDR3 DNA reads TGTGCCAGCAGTGAACTCACAGATACGCAGTATTTT.

J is TRBJ1-2 and V is TRBV24-1; D call uncertain. The length of the CDR3 is 14 residues. Between the trimmed V and J ends, which lost 9 bases and 0 bases, there was a span of 13 bases. From germline, CDR1 is KGHDR and CDR2 SFDVKD. Here the CDR3 reads CATRGGSPNYGYTF. Here the CDR3 DNA reads TGTGCCACCCGTGGAGGGTCTCCTAACTATGGCTACACCTTC.

The chain carries TRBV5-1 and TRBJ1-1, with TRBD1 matching 9 bases. Germline V gives CDR1 SGHRS, CDR2 YFSETQ. Trimming at V came to 4 bases and at J to 8 bases, leaving 21 bases not matched to a gene. The CDR3 length is 18 residues. CDR3 bases: TGCGCCAGCAGCCGTGTTTGGGTCTGGGGACAGGGATCGGGAGAAGCTTTCTTT. Amino acid sequence: CASSRVWVWGQGSGEAFF.

There are a few counts of this clonotype. V usage is TRBV10-3 and J usage is TRBJ2-7; 7 bases are a match to TRBD2. This CDR3 has 16 residues. After removal of 0 bases from V and 5 bases from J, the junction contained 10 bases not matched to a gene. The germline V gene has CDR1 ENHRY and CDR2 SYGVKD. CDR3 coding DNA: TGTGCCATCAGTGAGTCGCTTACTCGGGGGGACGACGAGCAGTACTTC. Translating gives CAISESLTRGDDEQYF.

V gene TRBV7-6 combines with J gene TRBJ2-1; 10 bases are shared with TRBD2. Germline V gene lookup returns CDR1 SGHVS and CDR2 FNYEAQ. The length of the CDR3 is 17 residues. Germline trimming cut 5 bases from V and 3 bases from J; bases unmatched to any gene: 10. DNA of the CDR3: TGTGCCAGCAGCCCGCCCGGCCGACTAGCGGGCTACAATGAGCAGTTCTTC. Translation gives CASSPPGRLAGYNEQFF.

The chain recombines TRBV20-1 with TRBJ1-1, with a weak D call TRBD1 (6 bases). V gave up 5 bases and J gave up 5 bases, with 24 bases separating them. This CDR3 comprises 16 residues. Germline CDR1 is DFQATT and CDR2 is SNEGSKA (reference sequence). CDR3 in DNA: TGCAGTGCTGCCCCTACAGGGCAGGGAAGAGAGACTGAAGCTTTCTTT. It specifies CSAAPTGQGRETEAFF.

This clonotype was detected only a few times. The chain links TRBV20-1 to TRBJ2-7; unclear D gene. The V end was cut by 0 bases, the J end by 7 bases, with 22 bases between. The CDR3 loop spans 16 amino acids. Germline assignment: CDR1 DFQATT and CDR2 SNEGSKA (reference sequence). The CDR3 DNA sequence: TGCAGTGCTAGAGATCCGATGGTACGCTCTACCAATGAGCAGTACTTC. This codes for CSARDPMVRSTNEQYF.

This clonotype appeared a few times. The rearrangement joins TRBV10-1 to TRBJ2-6; D perhaps matches TRBD1 (6 bases). From germline, CDR1 is WNHNN and CDR2 SYGVQD (reference sequence). V gave up 7 bases and J gave up 2 bases, with 15 bases separating them. The CDR3 covers 16 residues. The DNA for the CDR3 is TGCGCCAGCAACAAACAGGGAAAGGCTGGGGCCAACGTCCTGACTTTC. Protein product: CASNKQGKAGANVLTF.

This clonotype has only a few counts. V and J are TRBV12-3 or TRBV12-4 and TRBJ2-7, with D possibly TRBD2 on 5 matching bases. The CDR3 consists of 14 residues. The V and J ends lost 2 bases and 2 bases respectively, with 10 bases between them. The CDR3 protein is CASSLRRAAYEQYF. DNA of the CDR3: TGTGCCAGCAGTTTAAGGCGGGCGGCCTACGAGCAGTACTTC.

This clonotype was picked up a small number of times. The gene calls are TRBV10-3 and TRBJ2-7; the D is unclear. V was cut by 7 bases and J by 0 bases, with 10 bases left in between. CDR1 is ENHRY, CDR2 SYGVKD, per germline. This CDR3 region has 13 residues. The CDR3 bases are TGTGCCATCAAGGACCCCAGCTCCTACGAGCAGTACTTC. This encodes CAIKDPSSYEQYF.

CDR3 in amino acids: CASCPTRQGLYEQYF. For the CDR3, the DNA is TGTGCCAGCTGCCCAACCAGACAGGGTCTATACGAGCAGTACTTC. The rearrangement uses TRBV12-3 or TRBV12-4 and TRBJ2-7; 7 bases align to TRBD1. The CDR3 is 15 amino acids. The J segment lost 4 bases and the V segment lost 8 bases, leaving 14 bases of the junction unmatched.

This clonotype was seen more than once but under ten times. The V and J genes are TRBV27 and TRBJ2-7; 10 nucleotides align to TRBD2. CDR1 and CDR2 (germline): MNHEY, SMNVEV (reference sequence). Trimming cost V 1 base and J 5 bases; bases outside gene matches: 20. This CDR3 is built from 20 residues. The CDR3 coding sequence is TGTGCCAGCAGTTTATTAACCCCATGGATGGTGGGTCTAGCGGGAGACGAGCAGTACTTC. Residues: CASSLLTPWMVGLAGDEQYF.

This clonotype came up a few times. This chain connects TRBV12-5 to TRBJ2-1; TRBD2 aligns across 8 bases. Germline V gene data show CDR1 as LGHNT and CDR2 as FRNRAP. The V gene end was trimmed by 2 bases and the J gene end by 9 bases; junction bases not matched to a gene: 6. The CDR3 consists of 14 residues. The CDR3 region has the DNA TGTGCTAGTGGTTTGTCGGGAGGGCCGGGTGAGCAGTTCTTC. Translated, it gives CASGLSGGPGEQFF.